This TCR beta chain stems from a study of blood T cell repertoires in COVID-19. Study as a whole: T cells, B-cell-depleted T cells, or PBMCs provided the cDNA or gDNA that served as material.

Deletions cut 9 bases from V and 3 bases from J, with 9 bases between. From germline, CDR1 is MNHEY and CDR2 SMNVEV (reference sequence). The CDR3 spans 11 residues. Libraries were prepared by immunoSEQ multiplex PCR; TCRdb keeps only in-frame clonotypes and omits some of them. Here the sample spans approximately 200,000 clones, approximately 88% being singletons. Across 20 to 25 US areas, participants ranged in age from 18 to 89 years. Assignment of participants to cohorts was predicated upon participant-reported clinical history. V usage is TRBV27 and J usage is TRBJ2-7; D possibly corresponds to TRBD1 (5 bases). This TCR came from a woman aged 30 to 39 who had been exposed to COVID-19. The sequenced sample was PBMCs or T cells enriched from blood (not recorded which). In DNA form, the CDR3 reads TGTGCCAGTGGACAATTCTACGAGCAGTACTTC. This translates into CASGQFYEQYF.